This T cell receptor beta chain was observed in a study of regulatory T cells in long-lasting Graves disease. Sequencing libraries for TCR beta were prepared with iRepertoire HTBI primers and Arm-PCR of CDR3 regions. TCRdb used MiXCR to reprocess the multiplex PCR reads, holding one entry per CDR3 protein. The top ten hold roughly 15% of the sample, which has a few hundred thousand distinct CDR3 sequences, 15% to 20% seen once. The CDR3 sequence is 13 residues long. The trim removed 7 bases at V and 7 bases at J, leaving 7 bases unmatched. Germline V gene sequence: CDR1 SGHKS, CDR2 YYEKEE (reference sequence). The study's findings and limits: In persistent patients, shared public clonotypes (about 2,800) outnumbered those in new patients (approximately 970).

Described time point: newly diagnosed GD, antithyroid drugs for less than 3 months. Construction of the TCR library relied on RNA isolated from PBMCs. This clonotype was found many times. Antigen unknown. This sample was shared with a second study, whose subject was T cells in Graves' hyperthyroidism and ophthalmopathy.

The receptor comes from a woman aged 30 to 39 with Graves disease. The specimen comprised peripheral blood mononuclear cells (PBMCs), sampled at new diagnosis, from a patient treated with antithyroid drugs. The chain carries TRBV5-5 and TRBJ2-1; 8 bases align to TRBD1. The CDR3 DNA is TGTGCCAGCTTTAACAGGGGGAGTAATGAGCAGTTCTTC. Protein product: CASFNRGSNEQFF.